This TCR beta chain was captured in a study of T cells in Graves' hyperthyroidism and ophthalmopathy. Each diagnosis was grounded in clinical symptoms, serum thyroxine and TRAb, thyroid ultrasound, and orbital computed tomography. Template material for amplifying TCR beta CDR3 regions consisted of RNA transcripts. The HTBI set primed first-round TCR CDR3 RT-PCR. One entry per CDR3 protein, called by TCRdb with MiXCR from the multiplex PCR reads. The table has roughly 630,000 distinct CDR3 sequences, about 15% seen once. This clonotype showed up just a few times. The J segment lost 2 bases and the V segment lost 5 bases, leaving 11 bases of the junction unmatched. The CDR3 is made up of 17 amino acids. In germline, CDR1 is PRHDT, CDR2 FYEKMQ (reference sequence).

Material for sequencing was blood. The V and J genes are TRBV13 and TRBJ1-3, with TRBD1 matching over 8 bases. This receptor was identified in a woman aged 25 to 39 with Graves' hyperthyroidism. The CDR3 sequence is CASSTTGDRHTGNTIYF. The CDR3 DNA is TGTGCCAGCAGCACTACCGGGGACAGGCATACTGGAAACACCATATATTTT.